Listed below are T cell receptor beta chains from one sample, sequenced in a study of monozygotic twins with inflammatory bowel disease. Reprocessing the 5' RACE reads, TCRdb reports a single entry for every CDR3 protein and omits DNA. This specimen shows about 450,000 distinct CDR3 sequences; the ten leading clones hold 2.4%. The sample was blood. These receptors originate from a human donor with ulcerative colitis or Crohn's disease, or a healthy co-twin of an affected twin (not recorded which). The CDR3 runs from the conserved cysteine through the conserved F or W. Each record gives: V gene, J gene, CDR3 protein.

v_gene: TRBV12-3/TRBV12-4
j_gene: TRBJ2-2
CDR3aa: CASSLQAGITGELFF

v_gene: TRBV3-1
j_gene: TRBJ2-7
CDR3aa: CASSQAGTSGGAYEQYF

v_gene: TRBV11-1
j_gene: TRBJ1-4
CDR3aa: CASRVTPTNEKLFF

v_gene: TRBV5-6
j_gene: TRBJ1-4
CDR3aa: CASSTGDEKLFF

v_gene: TRBV29-1
j_gene: TRBJ2-1
CDR3aa: CSGQRELYNEQFF

v_gene: TRBV7-2
j_gene: TRBJ2-2
CDR3aa: CASSLSRGVPTGELFF

v_gene: TRBV7-8
j_gene: TRBJ2-1
CDR3aa: CASTNLAVDYEQFF

v_gene: TRBV7-9
j_gene: TRBJ2-7
CDR3aa: CASSFVPSYEQYF

v_gene: TRBV27
j_gene: TRBJ1-2
CDR3aa: CASSAGTASSYGYTF

v_gene: TRBV28
j_gene: TRBJ2-2
CDR3aa: CASTTQGAGAGDLFF

v_gene: TRBV6-2/TRBV6-3
j_gene: TRBJ2-7
CDR3aa: CASSYASGPTYEQYF

v_gene: TRBV6-1
j_gene: TRBJ1-2
CDR3aa: CASRSVLNRPLGYTF

v_gene: TRBV6-5
j_gene: TRBJ1-1
CDR3aa: CASSYTGGTEAFF

v_gene: TRBV7-2
j_gene: TRBJ2-3
CDR3aa: CASSQQGAPGDTQYF

v_gene: TRBV18
j_gene: TRBJ2-3
CDR3aa: CASSRTSGGDTQYF

v_gene: TRBV18
j_gene: TRBJ1-2
CDR3aa: CASSPARTGANYGYTF

v_gene: TRBV20-1
j_gene: TRBJ1-1
CDR3aa: CSARGQGVTEAFF

v_gene: TRBV2
j_gene: TRBJ2-5
CDR3aa: CASSLGMETQYF

v_gene: TRBV21-1
j_gene: TRBJ2-1
CDR3aa: CASSKVSSCYNEQFF

v_gene: TRBV28
j_gene: TRBJ2-2
CDR3aa: CATRGQGASGELFF

v_gene: TRBV18
j_gene: TRBJ1-3
CDR3aa: CASSQETGVTGNTIYF

v_gene: TRBV7-3
j_gene: TRBJ2-2
CDR3aa: CASSSNRGVMGTGELFF

v_gene: TRBV6-1
j_gene: TRBJ1-2
CDR3aa: CATGGGFTNYGYTF

v_gene: TRBV5-1
j_gene: TRBJ2-3
CDR3aa: CASSLGVTGTDTQYF

v_gene: TRBV5-1
j_gene: TRBJ1-2
CDR3aa: CASSHAGGDGYTF

v_gene: TRBV5-1
j_gene: TRBJ1-4
CDR3aa: CASSHGQGHEKLFF

v_gene: TRBV7-2
j_gene: TRBJ2-2
CDR3aa: CASKSESGTGELFF

v_gene: TRBV9
j_gene: TRBJ2-1
CDR3aa: CASSGQGRSYNEQFF

v_gene: TRBV6-2/TRBV6-3
j_gene: TRBJ1-4
CDR3aa: CASSNRQGYEKLFF

v_gene: TRBV6-5
j_gene: TRBJ2-3
CDR3aa: CASSSTRADTQYF